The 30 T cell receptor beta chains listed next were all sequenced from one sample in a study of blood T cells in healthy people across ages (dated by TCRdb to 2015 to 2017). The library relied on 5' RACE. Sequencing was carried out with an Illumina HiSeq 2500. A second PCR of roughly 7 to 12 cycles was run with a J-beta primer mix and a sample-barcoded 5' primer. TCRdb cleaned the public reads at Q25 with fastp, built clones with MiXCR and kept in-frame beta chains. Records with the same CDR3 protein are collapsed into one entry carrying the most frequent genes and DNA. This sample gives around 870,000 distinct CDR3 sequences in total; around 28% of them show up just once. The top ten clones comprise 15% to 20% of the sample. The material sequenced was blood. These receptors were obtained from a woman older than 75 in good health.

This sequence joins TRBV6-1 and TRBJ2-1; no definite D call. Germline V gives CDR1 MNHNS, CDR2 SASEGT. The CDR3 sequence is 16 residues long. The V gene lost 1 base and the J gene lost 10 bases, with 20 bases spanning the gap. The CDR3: CASSEGPRVREFEQFF. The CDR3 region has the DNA TGTGCCAGCAGTGAAGGGCCCCGTGTAAGGGAATTCGAGCAGTTCTTC.

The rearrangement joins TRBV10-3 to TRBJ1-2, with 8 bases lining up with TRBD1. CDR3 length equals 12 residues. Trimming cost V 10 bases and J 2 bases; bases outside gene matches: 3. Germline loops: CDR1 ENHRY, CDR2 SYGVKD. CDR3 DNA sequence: TGTGCCACCCGACAGGGGAACTATGGCTACACCTTC. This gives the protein CATRQGNYGYTF.

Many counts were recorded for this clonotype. The CDR3 DNA is TGTGCCAGCAGCCAAGATCGTGGGGCCTGGGGAACGAGCATTCAGTACTTC. Residues: CASSQDRGAWGTSIQYF. This rearrangement joins TRBV4-2 to TRBJ2-4, with a possible D match to TRBD1 (5 bases). The CDR3 totals 17 residues. Germline values: CDR1 LGHNA, CDR2 YNFKEQ. Trimming shortened V by 0 bases and J by 9 bases, and 21 bases separated the two germline ends.

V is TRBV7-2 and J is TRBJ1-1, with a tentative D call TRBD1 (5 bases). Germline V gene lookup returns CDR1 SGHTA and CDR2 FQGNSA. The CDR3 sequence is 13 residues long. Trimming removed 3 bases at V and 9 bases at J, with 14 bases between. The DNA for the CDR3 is TGTGCCAGCAGCTTGAACAGGAATCCCAAAGCTTTCTTT. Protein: CASSLNRNPKAFF.

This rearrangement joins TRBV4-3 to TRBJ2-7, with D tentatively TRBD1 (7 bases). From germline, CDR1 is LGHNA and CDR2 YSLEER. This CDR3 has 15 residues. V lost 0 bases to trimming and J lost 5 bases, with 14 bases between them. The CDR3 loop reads CASSQDFGRGDEQYF. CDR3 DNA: TGCGCCAGCAGCCAAGATTTCGGCAGGGGGGACGAGCAGTACTTC.

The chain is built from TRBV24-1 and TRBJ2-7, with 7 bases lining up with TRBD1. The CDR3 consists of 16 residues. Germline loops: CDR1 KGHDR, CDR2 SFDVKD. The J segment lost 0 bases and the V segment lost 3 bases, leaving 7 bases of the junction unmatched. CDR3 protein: CATSDADRSGSYEQYF. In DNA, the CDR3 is TGTGCCACCAGTGATGCGGACAGGTCGGGCTCCTACGAGCAGTACTTC.

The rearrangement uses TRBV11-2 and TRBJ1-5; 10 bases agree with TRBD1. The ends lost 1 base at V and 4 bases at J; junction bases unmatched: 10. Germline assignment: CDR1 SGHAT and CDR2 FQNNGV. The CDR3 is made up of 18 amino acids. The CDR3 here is CASSLGPGTGDRNQPQHF. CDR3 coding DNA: TGTGCCAGCAGCTTAGGCCCCGGGACAGGGGACCGAAATCAGCCCCAGCATTTT.

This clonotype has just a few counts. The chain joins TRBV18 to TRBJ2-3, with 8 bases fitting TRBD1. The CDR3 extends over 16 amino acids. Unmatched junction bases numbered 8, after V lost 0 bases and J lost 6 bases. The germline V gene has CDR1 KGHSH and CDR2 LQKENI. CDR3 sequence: CASSPPRGRGQDTQYF. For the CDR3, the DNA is TGTGCCAGCTCACCACCGAGGGGCAGGGGGCAGGATACGCAGTATTTT. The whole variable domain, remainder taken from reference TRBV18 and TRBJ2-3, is NAGVMQNPRHLVRRRGQEARLRCSPMKGHSHVYWYRQLPEEGLKFMVYLQKENIIDESGMPKERFSAEFPKEGPSILRIQQVVRGDSAAYFCASSPPRGRGQDTQYFGPGTRLTVL.

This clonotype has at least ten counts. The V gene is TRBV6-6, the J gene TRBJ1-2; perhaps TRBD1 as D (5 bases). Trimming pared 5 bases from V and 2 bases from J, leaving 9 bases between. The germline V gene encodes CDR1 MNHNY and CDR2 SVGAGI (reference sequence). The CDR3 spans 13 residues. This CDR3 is CASSGAGNYGYTF. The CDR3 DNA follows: TGTGCCAGCAGTGGGGCAGGGAACTATGGCTACACCTTC.

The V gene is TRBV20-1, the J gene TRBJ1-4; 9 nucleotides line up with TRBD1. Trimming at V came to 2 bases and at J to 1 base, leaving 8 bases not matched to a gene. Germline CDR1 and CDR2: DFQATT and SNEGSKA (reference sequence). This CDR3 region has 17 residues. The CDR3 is CSARNRQGGRTNEKLFF. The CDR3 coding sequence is TGCAGTGCTAGAAACAGACAGGGGGGGAGAACTAATGAAAAACTGTTTTTT.

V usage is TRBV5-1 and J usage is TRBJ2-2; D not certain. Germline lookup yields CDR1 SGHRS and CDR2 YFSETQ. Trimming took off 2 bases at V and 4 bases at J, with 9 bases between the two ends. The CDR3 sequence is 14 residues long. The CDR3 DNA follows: TGCGCCAGCAGCTTTACGCAGACCACCGGGGAGCTGTTTTTT. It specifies CASSFTQTTGELFF.

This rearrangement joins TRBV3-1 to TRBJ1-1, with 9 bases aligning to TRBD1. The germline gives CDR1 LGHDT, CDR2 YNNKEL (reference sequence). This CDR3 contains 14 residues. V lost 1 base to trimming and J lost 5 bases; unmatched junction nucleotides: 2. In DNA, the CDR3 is TGTGCCAGCAGCCAAGGACAGGGGGAGACTGAAGCTTTCTTT. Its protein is CASSQGQGETEAFF.

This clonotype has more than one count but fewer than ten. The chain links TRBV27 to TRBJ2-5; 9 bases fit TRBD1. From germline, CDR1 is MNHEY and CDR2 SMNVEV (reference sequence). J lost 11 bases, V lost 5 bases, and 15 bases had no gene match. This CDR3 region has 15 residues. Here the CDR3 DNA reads TGTGCCAGCAGTCAAACCAGACAGGGGGTGGCGGAGCAGTACTTC. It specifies CASSQTRQGVAEQYF.

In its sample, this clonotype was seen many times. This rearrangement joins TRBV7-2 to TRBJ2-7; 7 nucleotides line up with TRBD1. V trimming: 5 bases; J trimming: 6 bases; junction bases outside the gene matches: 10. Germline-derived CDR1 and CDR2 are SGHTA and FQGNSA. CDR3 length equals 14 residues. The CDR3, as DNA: TGTGCCAGCAGCCCTCAGACAGGGAGCGCCGAGCAGTACTTC. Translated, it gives CASSPQTGSAEQYF.

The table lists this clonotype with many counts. CDR3 sequence: CASSETIGGLRSGANVLTF. The CDR3 DNA is TGTGCCAGCAGTGAGACCATCGGCGGGTTGAGGTCTGGGGCCAACGTCCTGACTTTC. The V and J genes are TRBV25-1 and TRBJ2-6, with D perhaps TRBD2 (5 bases). Germline V gene data show CDR1 as MGHDK and CDR2 as SYGVNS. V lost 3 bases to trimming and J lost 1 base, with 19 bases between them. There are 19 residues in the CDR3.

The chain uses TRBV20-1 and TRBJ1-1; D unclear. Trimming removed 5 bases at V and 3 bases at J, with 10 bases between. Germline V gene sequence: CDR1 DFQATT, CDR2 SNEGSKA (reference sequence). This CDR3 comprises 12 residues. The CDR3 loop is CSAPHMDTEAFF. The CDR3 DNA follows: TGCAGTGCTCCACACATGGACACTGAAGCTTTCTTT.

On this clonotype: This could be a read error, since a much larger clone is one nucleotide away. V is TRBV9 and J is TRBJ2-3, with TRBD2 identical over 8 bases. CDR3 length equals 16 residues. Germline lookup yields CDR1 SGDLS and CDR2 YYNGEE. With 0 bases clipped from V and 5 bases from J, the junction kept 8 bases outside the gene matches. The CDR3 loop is CASSVAGGSQEDTQYF. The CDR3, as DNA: TGTGCCAGCAGCGTAGCGGGGGGGAGCCAAGAAGATACGCAGTATTTT.

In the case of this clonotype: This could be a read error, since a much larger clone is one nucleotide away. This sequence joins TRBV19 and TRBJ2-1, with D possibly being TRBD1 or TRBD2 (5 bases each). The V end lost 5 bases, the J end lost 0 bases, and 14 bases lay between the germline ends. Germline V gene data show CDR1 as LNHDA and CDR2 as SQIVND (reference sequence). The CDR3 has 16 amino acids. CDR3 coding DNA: TGTGCCAGTAGTCCGGGACGACTCCGCTCCTACAATGAGCAGTTCTTC. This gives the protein CASSPGRLRSYNEQFF.

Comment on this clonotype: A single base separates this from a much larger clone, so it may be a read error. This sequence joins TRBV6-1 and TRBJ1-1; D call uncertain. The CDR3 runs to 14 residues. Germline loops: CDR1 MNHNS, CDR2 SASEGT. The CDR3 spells CASREAIRYTEAFF. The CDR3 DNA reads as TGTGCCAGCAGGGAAGCAATACGATACACTGAAGCTTTCTTT.

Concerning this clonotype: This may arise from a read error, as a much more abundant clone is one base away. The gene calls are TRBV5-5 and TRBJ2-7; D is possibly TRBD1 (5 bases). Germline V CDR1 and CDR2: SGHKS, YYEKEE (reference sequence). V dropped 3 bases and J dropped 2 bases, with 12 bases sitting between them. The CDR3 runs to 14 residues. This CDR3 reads CASSWAAGTYEQYF. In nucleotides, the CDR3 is TGTGCCAGCAGCTGGGCTGCAGGGACCTACGAGCAGTACTTC.

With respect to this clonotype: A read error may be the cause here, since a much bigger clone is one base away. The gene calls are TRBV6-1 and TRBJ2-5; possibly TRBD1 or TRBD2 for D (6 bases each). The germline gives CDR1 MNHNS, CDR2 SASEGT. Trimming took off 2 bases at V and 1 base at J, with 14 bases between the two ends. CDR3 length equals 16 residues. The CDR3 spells CASSEQGGGPQETQYF. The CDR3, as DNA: TGTGCCAGCAGTGAACAAGGAGGGGGACCCCAAGAGACCCAGTACTTC.

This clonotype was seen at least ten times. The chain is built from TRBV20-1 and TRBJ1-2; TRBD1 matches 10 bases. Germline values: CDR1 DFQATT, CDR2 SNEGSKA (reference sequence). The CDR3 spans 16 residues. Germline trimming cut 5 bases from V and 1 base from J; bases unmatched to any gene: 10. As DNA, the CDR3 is TGCAGTGCTGAGGGGACAGGGGTGCTACGTAACTATGGCTACACCTTC. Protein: CSAEGTGVLRNYGYTF.

CDR3 sequence reads: CASSFDSGETQYF. The CDR3 DNA is TGTGCCAGCAGCTTTGACAGTGGGGAGACCCAGTACTTC. The chain joins TRBV5-6 to TRBJ2-5, with D possibly being TRBD1 (5 bases). With 2 bases removed from V and 5 bases from J, the gap between germline ends came to 10 bases. The CDR3 runs to 13 residues. Germline V gene lookup returns CDR1 SGHDT and CDR2 YYEEEE.

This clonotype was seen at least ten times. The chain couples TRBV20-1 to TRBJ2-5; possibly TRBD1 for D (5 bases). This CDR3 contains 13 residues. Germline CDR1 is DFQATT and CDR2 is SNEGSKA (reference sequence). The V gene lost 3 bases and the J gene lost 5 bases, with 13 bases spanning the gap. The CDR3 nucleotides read TGCAGTGCTAGGACAGATGTTTGGGAGACCCAGTACTTC. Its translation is CSARTDVWETQYF.

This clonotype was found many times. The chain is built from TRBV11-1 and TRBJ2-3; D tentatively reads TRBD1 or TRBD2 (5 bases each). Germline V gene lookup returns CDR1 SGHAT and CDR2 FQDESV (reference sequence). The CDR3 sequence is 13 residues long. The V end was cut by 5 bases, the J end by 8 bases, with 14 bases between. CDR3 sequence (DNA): TGTGCCAGCAGCGTAGGGACCTCTGGTACGCAGTATTTT. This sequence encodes CASSVGTSGTQYF.

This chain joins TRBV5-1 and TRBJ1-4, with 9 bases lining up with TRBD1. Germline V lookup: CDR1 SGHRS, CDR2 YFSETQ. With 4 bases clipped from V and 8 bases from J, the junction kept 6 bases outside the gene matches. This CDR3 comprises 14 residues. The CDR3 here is CASSVGQGLEKLFF. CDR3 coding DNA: TGCGCCAGCAGCGTGGGACAGGGCCTGGAAAAACTGTTTTTT.

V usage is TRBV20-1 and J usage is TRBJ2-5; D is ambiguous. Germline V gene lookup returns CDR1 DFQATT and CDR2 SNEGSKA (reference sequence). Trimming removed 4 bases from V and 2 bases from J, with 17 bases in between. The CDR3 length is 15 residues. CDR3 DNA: TGCAGTGCTATCGAACCCACAAGAAGACAAGAGACCCAGTACTTC. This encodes CSAIEPTRRQETQYF.

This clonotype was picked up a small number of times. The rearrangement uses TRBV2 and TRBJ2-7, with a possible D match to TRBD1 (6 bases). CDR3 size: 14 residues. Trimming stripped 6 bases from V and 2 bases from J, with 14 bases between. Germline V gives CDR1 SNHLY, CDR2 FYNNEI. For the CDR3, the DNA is TGTGCCAGCAGCCCGGGGACACATACCTACGAGCAGTACTTC. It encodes CASSPGTHTYEQYF.

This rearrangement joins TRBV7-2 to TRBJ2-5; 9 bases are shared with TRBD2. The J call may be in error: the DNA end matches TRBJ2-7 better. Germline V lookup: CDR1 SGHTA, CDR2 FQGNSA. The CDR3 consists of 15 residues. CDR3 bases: TGTGCCAGCAGCTTAGATTGGCGGGGGGGCTACGAGCAGTACTTC. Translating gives CASSLDWRGGYEQYF.

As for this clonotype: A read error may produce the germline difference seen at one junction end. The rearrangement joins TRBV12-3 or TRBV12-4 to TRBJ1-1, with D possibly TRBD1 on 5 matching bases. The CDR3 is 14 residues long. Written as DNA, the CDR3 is TGTGCCAGCAGGTTAGATGGGGGAGGTACTGAAGCTTTCTTT. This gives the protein CASRLDGGGTEAFF.